This T cell receptor (beta chain) was retrieved from a study of CD8 T cells in ankylosing spondylitis. In TCRdb, the 5' RACE reads were re-called with MiXCR into one record per CDR3 protein. The data contain 270,000 or so distinct CDR3 sequences, 18% of them singletons. Sequencing was done on a sample of blood, either unsorted or a sorted T cell fraction (not recorded which). This clonotype originated in a male donor with ankylosing spondylitis or in good health (not recorded which).

CDR3 sequence (DNA): TGCGCCAGCAGCCAAGGGTGGGTGAGTCAAGAGACCCAGTACTTC. It encodes CASSQGWVSQETQYF. The V call is TRBV4-3, the J call TRBJ2-5; unclear D gene. V was shortened by 1 base and J by 2 bases, with 11 bases between the two germline ends. The CDR3 totals 15 residues. CDR1 is LGHNA, CDR2 YSLEER, per germline.